The rows below give T cell receptor beta chains drawn from one sample of a study of T cells in Graves' hyperthyroidism and ophthalmopathy. TCRdb passed the multiplex PCR reads through MiXCR, listing each CDR3 protein once. The sample lists some 300,000 distinct CDR3 sequences, roughly a fifth occurring once. The material sequenced was blood. All receptors come from a man aged 45-65 years with Graves' ophthalmopathy. Each CDR3 is given with its conserved first and last residue. Fields, in order: CDR3 protein, CDR3 DNA, J gene, D gene, clone size, V gene. A D gene is named only where the DNA matches it firmly. Clone size, where shown, is once, few, many, or a class for clones that have expanded.

CASSHPPYSLNYGYTF | TGTGCCAGCAGCCACCCGCCGTACTCTCTTAACTATGGCTACACCTTC | TRBJ1-2 | NA | many | TRBV28
CASSPSATNTGELFF | TGTGCCAGCAGCCCTAGCGCGACGAACACCGGGGAGCTGTTTTTT | TRBJ2-2 | NA | many | TRBV7-3
CASSLGDSPRNQPQHF | TGTGCCAGCAGTTTAGGGGACAGCCCCCGGAATCAGCCCCAGCATTTT | TRBJ1-5 | TRBD1 | NA | TRBV28
CASTQGQAPSTDTQYF | TGTGCCAGCACCCAGGGACAGGCGCCTAGCACAGATACGCAGTATTTT | TRBJ2-3 | TRBD1 | NA | TRBV6-1
CASSFPLTSAQYF | TGTGCCAGCAGCTTTCCCCTGACATCTGCGCAGTACTTC | TRBJ2-7 | NA | many | TRBV11-2
CASSLEGGGTDTQYF | TGTGCCAGCAGCTTGGAGGGGGGTGGCACAGATACGCAGTATTTT | TRBJ2-3 | NA | few | TRBV5-4
CASSQVDLLVFREQFF | TGCGCCAGCAGCCAAGTGGACTTACTAGTATTCCGTGAGCAGTTCTTC | TRBJ2-1 | NA | NA | TRBV4-1
CATSDFGLAGPSDTQYF | TGTGCCACCAGTGATTTCGGGCTAGCGGGGCCCTCGGATACGCAGTATTTT | TRBJ2-3 | TRBD2 | many | TRBV24-1
CASSMSGGQPQHF | TGTGCCAGCAGCATGTCCGGGGGTCAGCCCCAGCATTTT | TRBJ1-5 | NA | NA | TRBV3-1
CASSKAGAEIEQYF | TGCGCCAGCAGCAAGGCGGGAGCCGAGATCGAGCAGTACTTC | TRBJ2-7 | TRBD2 | many | TRBV5-1
CAWGTGWGSEAFF | TGTGCCTGGGGAACAGGGTGGGGCTCTGAAGCTTTCTTT | TRBJ1-1 | NA | many | TRBV30
CASSPPGGSDGANVLTF | TGTGCCAGCTCACCACCGGGAGGGTCGGATGGGGCCAACGTCCTGACTTTC | TRBJ2-6 | TRBD2 | many | TRBV18
CASSLKPDPGSYEQYF | TGCGCCAGCAGCTTGAAACCGGACCCCGGATCCTACGAGCAGTACTTC | TRBJ2-7 | NA | many | TRBV5-1